One sample yielded the 28 T cell receptor beta chains listed below, sequenced in a study of post-analysis software for immune sequencing data. Overall study results and limits: Higher frequency in patients than in controls was seen for about five TRBV segments, with TRBV5-6, TRBV5-1 and TRBV20-1 among them.

Tagging with unique molecular identifiers was a feature of the TCR beta cDNA libraries. TCRdb processed the PCR reads anew with MiXCR; each CDR3 protein has one entry. Of hundreds of thousands of distinct CDR3 sequences in the sample, roughly two fifths were seen once. No antigens are known for them. The specimen sequenced was blood. The receptors derive from a girl between 10 and 17 years old with multiple sclerosis.

This clonotype was recorded a few times. The chain's CDR3 is CASSPAGGEQFF. The CDR3 coding sequence is TGTGCCAGCAGCCCAGCGGGGGGTGAGCAGTTCTTC. The rearrangement uses TRBV7-3 and TRBJ2-1, with 9 bases matching TRBD2. The junction had 2 bases not matched to a gene; V was cut back by 5 bases and J by 9 bases. The germline V gene encodes CDR1 SGHTA and CDR2 FQGTGA. CDR3 length equals 12 residues.

This clonotype was recorded a few times. J is TRBJ1-4 and V is TRBV7-6; D uncertain. CDR1 is SGHVS, CDR2 FNYEAQ, per germline. The CDR3 is 16 amino acids. Between the trimmed V and J ends, which lost 1 base and 0 bases, there was a span of 9 bases. This CDR3 reads CASSLDVSATNEKLFF. DNA for the CDR3: TGTGCCAGCAGCTTAGACGTATCTGCAACTAATGAAAAACTGTTTTTT.

The rearrangement uses TRBV7-9 and TRBJ2-1, with a possible D match to TRBD2 (6 bases). Germline V gene data show CDR1 as SEHNR and CDR2 as FQNEAQ (reference sequence). The CDR3 runs to 17 residues. V lost 1 base, J lost 1 base, and 14 bases lay in between. CDR3 in amino acids: CASSLEFRTKSYNEQFF. CDR3 DNA: TGTGCCAGCAGCTTAGAATTCCGGACTAAGTCCTACAATGAGCAGTTCTTC.

The rearrangement links TRBV6-1 to TRBJ1-2; weak D call: TRBD1 (6 bases). The V and J ends lost 1 base and 1 base respectively, with 7 bases between them. The CDR3 extends over 14 amino acids. Germline values: CDR1 MNHNS, CDR2 SASEGT. CDR3 bases: TGTGCCAGCAGTGAAGGCAGGGGTAACTATGGCTACACCTTC. This translates into CASSEGRGNYGYTF.

The rearrangement uses TRBV7-8 and TRBJ2-7, with D possibly TRBD1 on 6 matching bases. The CDR3 spans 15 residues. Trimming removed 4 bases at V and 3 bases at J, with 16 bases between. Germline loops: CDR1 SGHVS, CDR2 FQNEAQ. CDR3 region: CASSYRAPPDYEQYF. The CDR3, as DNA: TGTGCCAGCAGCTACAGGGCTCCGCCGGACTACGAGCAGTACTTC.

This chain links TRBV7-9 with TRBJ1-4; no clear D. This CDR3 is built from 15 residues. The germline V gene encodes CDR1 SEHNR and CDR2 FQNEAQ (reference sequence). The V end lost 5 bases, the J end lost 3 bases, and 13 bases lay between the germline ends. CDR3 coding DNA: TGTGCCAGCAGCCCTCCCCGGGCAGCTAATGAAAAACTGTTTTTT. As protein: CASSPPRAANEKLFF.

The chain uses TRBV28 and TRBJ2-3; D not certain. In germline, CDR1 is MDHEN, CDR2 SYDVKM. Trimming pared 8 bases from V and 1 base from J, leaving 10 bases between. The CDR3 has 13 residues. CDR3 sequence: CASADVRTDTQYF. Written as DNA, the CDR3 is TGTGCCAGCGCGGACGTTCGCACAGATACGCAGTATTTT.

The chain couples TRBV29-1 to TRBJ2-2; 9 nucleotides agree with TRBD1. CDR3 length equals 16 residues. V lost 0 bases, J lost 4 bases, and 6 bases stayed unmatched. Germline V gives CDR1 SQVTM, CDR2 ANQGSEA. The CDR3 region is CSVEDVGDRVTGELFF. CDR3 nucleotide sequence: TGCAGCGTTGAAGATGTAGGGGACAGGGTCACCGGGGAGCTGTTTTTT.

The chain links TRBV6-1 to TRBJ2-2; D ambiguous. Per the germline V gene, CDR1 is MNHNS and CDR2 is SASEGT. The germline V and J ends were trimmed by 5 bases and 9 bases, with 13 bases remaining between them. CDR3 length: 13 residues. CDR3 region: CASSSNTRRELFF. DNA of the CDR3: TGTGCCAGCAGTTCCAATACGAGGAGGGAGCTGTTTTTT.

The chain is built from TRBV28 and TRBJ1-2, with a weak D call TRBD1 (6 bases). This CDR3 is built from 15 residues. CDR1 MDHEN and CDR2 SYDVKM come from the germline V gene. Deletions cut 5 bases from V and 5 bases from J, with 18 bases between. In DNA, the CDR3 is TGTGCCAGCAGTGTTCCTACAGGGAGTCTGTATGGCTACACCTTC. It is translated as CASSVPTGSLYGYTF.

In this sample, this clonotype turned up a few times. V and J are TRBV6-1 and TRBJ1-2; 7 bases map to TRBD1. This CDR3 comprises 14 residues. Germline loops: CDR1 MNHNS, CDR2 SASEGT. Trimming at V came to 2 bases and at J to 6 bases, leaving 6 bases not matched to a gene. The CDR3 DNA reads as TGTGCCAGCAGTGAACTTGGGGACAGTCATGGCTACACCTTC. Residues: CASSELGDSHGYTF.

The chain recombines TRBV21-1 with TRBJ2-7; the table's D call, TRBD2, was not checked against the DNA. TRBV21-1 is described as a pseudogene. The CDR3 contains 16 residues. The CDR3 region is CASSKGWLAGVYEQYF. The CDR3 bases are TGTGCCAGCAGCAAAGGGTGGTTAGCGGGAGTGTACGAGCAGTACTTC.

The chain uses TRBV7-2 and TRBJ2-1, with D tentatively TRBD2 (6 bases). Germline CDR1 SGHTA, CDR2 FQGNSA. Trimming left V 5 bases short and J 5 bases short, with 16 bases between. This CDR3 has 15 residues. In nucleotides, the CDR3 is TGTGCCAGCAGCCCCCGGGGGAGAGGGAACAATGAGCAGTTCTTC. It yields the protein CASSPRGRGNNEQFF.

Details on this clonotype: A much larger clone sits a single nucleotide away, making a read error possible. The chain recombines TRBV20-1 with TRBJ1-1, with unresolved D. CDR3 length: 11 residues. Germline CDR1 reads DFQATT; CDR2 reads SNEGSKA (reference sequence). CDR3 amino acids: CSARSTTEVFF. CDR3 DNA sequence: TGCAGTGCTAGATCGACGACTGAAGTTTTCTTT.

The genes are TRBV10-3 and TRBJ1-1; D uncertain. Germline-derived CDR1 and CDR2 are ENHRY and SYGVKD. V dropped 0 bases and J dropped 0 bases, with 11 bases sitting between them. The CDR3 spans 16 residues. CDR3 loop: CAISESGQIMNTEAFF. The CDR3 DNA follows: TGTGCCATCAGTGAGTCTGGGCAGATCATGAACACTGAAGCTTTCTTT.

The V call is TRBV5-6, the J call TRBJ2-3, with 9 bases matching TRBD2. V was clipped by 7 bases and J by 2 bases; unmatched bases: 8. This CDR3 region has 15 residues. Germline V gene sequence: CDR1 SGHDT, CDR2 YYEEEE. The DNA of the CDR3 is TGTGCCAGCCGTCCTGGCGGGAGGGCCACAGATACGCAGTATTTT. This sequence encodes CASRPGGRATDTQYF. Full variable domain (rest looked up from reference TRBV5-6 and TRBJ2-3): DAGVTQSPTHLIKTRGQQVTLRCSPKSGHDTVSWYQQALGQGPQFIFQYYEEEERQRGNFPDRFSGHQFPNYSSELNVNALLLGDSALYLCASRPGGRATDTQYFGPGTRLTVL.

The chain links TRBV12-3 or TRBV12-4 to TRBJ2-1; 12 bases line up with TRBD2. With V trimmed by 5 bases and J by 5 bases, 1 base remained unmatched. The CDR3 runs to 14 residues. This chain's CDR3 is CASSTSGGNNEQFF. In DNA form, the CDR3 reads TGTGCCAGCAGTACTAGCGGGGGGAACAATGAGCAGTTCTTC.

This clonotype was counted only a few times. The chain combines TRBV7-6 with TRBJ2-3; D unresolved. The CDR3 extends over 13 amino acids. The V gene lost 5 bases and the J gene lost 6 bases, with 12 bases spanning the gap. Per germline, CDR1 SGHVS and CDR2 FNYEAQ. The CDR3: CASSLLLSDTQYF. CDR3 DNA: TGTGCCAGCAGCCTCCTCCTCAGTGATACGCAGTATTTT.

This clonotype was observed once. The CDR3 DNA follows: TGTGCCAGCAGCCTCCAGACAGGGCTAGCCAAAAACATTCAGTACTTC. The encoded protein is CASSLQTGLAKNIQYF. The V gene is TRBV3-1, the J gene TRBJ2-4; 7 positions match TRBD1. The CDR3 sequence is 16 residues long. V gave up 4 bases and J gave up 0 bases; unmatched junction bases: 6. Per the germline V gene, CDR1 is LGHDT and CDR2 is YNNKEL (reference sequence).

V and J are TRBV6-5 and TRBJ2-2, with D maybe TRBD2 (6 bases). V lost 2 bases and J lost 7, with 11 bases in between. Germline values: CDR1 MNHEY, CDR2 SVGAGI. CDR3 length equals 14 residues. CDR3 sequence reads: CASSYRAEGGELFF. The CDR3 DNA reads as TGTGCCAGCAGTTACAGGGCGGAGGGCGGGGAGCTGTTTTTT.

V usage is TRBV12-3 or TRBV12-4 and J usage is TRBJ1-2, with D perhaps TRBD1 (6 bases). This CDR3 spans 14 amino acids. Trimming removed 4 bases from V and 8 bases from J, with 17 bases in between. The CDR3 reads CASSYRTERDGYTF. CDR3 DNA: TGTGCCAGCAGTTACAGGACAGAAAGAGACGGCTACACCTTC.

J is TRBJ2-1 and V is TRBV20-1; TRBD2 agrees at 7 bases. Near its end, the DNA agrees better with TRBJ2-7, so the J call may be wrong. This CDR3 is built from 15 residues. Looked up from germline, CDR1 is DFQATT and CDR2 is SNEGSKA (reference sequence). The CDR3 sequence: CSARDGRQPYNEQYF. DNA of the CDR3: TGCAGTGCTAGGGACGGGAGGCAACCCTACAATGAGCAGTACTTC.

This clonotype was seen a handful of times. The chain uses TRBV27 and TRBJ2-7, with D perhaps TRBD2 (6 bases). V lost 6 bases and J 2 bases, leaving 17 bases between the germline ends. This CDR3 has 15 amino acids. The germline V gene encodes CDR1 MNHEY and CDR2 SMNVEV (reference sequence). The CDR3 DNA reads as TGTGCCAGCAGGGGAGTCGGGCGGGACCCCTACGAGCAGTACTTC. This codes for CASRGVGRDPYEQYF.

This clonotype was seen only a few times. CDR3 DNA: TGTGCCAGCAGTTTTAGCGGGAGATCAAATGAGCAGTTCTTC. Its translation: CASSFSGRSNEQFF. The chain links TRBV12-3 or TRBV12-4 to TRBJ2-1; 9 bases agree with TRBD2. V gave up 3 bases and J gave up 7 bases; unmatched junction bases: 4. This CDR3 is built from 14 residues.

The table lists this clonotype with a few counts. The rearrangement links TRBV12-3 or TRBV12-4 to TRBJ1-5, with D maybe TRBD1 (6 bases). Trimming cost V 3 bases and J 4 bases, with 7 bases left between them. CDR3 size: 13 residues. CDR3 residues: CASSFQGNQPQHF. The CDR3 DNA is TGTGCCAGCAGTTTTCAGGGGAATCAGCCCCAGCATTTT.

This clonotype was seen a few times. The chain carries TRBV10-3 and TRBJ1-6, with 11 bases lining up with TRBD1. The germline V gene encodes CDR1 ENHRY and CDR2 SYGVKD. The CDR3 has 15 residues. The V segment lost 11 bases and the J segment 6 bases; nucleotides outside the gene matches: 9. Here the CDR3 reads CAAGGQGASNSPLHF. The DNA of the CDR3 is TGTGCCGCCGGAGGACAGGGGGCATCTAATTCACCCCTCCACTTT.

This chain joins TRBV27 and TRBJ1-2; D not resolved. The CDR3 loop spans 13 amino acids. In germline, CDR1 is MNHEY, CDR2 SMNVEV (reference sequence). Trimming took 5 bases from V and 8 from J, leaving 15 bases between them. This chain's CDR3 is CASSVDGLGGYTF. In nucleotides, the CDR3 is TGTGCCAGCAGTGTCGACGGATTGGGCGGCTACACCTTC.

This clonotype has just a few counts. The chain uses TRBV29-1 and TRBJ2-7; D gene ambiguous. Germline-derived CDR1 and CDR2 are SQVTM and ANQGSEA. The ends were cut back, 4 bases at V and 0 bases at J, with 10 bases in the middle. The CDR3 is 13 amino acids. The chain's CDR3 is CSVGRGLSYEQYF. CDR3 coding DNA: TGCAGCGTTGGTCGCGGCCTCTCCTACGAGCAGTACTTC.